Shown below are 9 T cell receptor beta chains from a single sample sequenced in a study of beta chain features in type 1 diabetes (dated by TCRdb to 2016 to 2018). Preparation of the library involved the immunoSEQ multiplex PCR assay. The entire isolated RNA was reverse transcribed using the High Capacity cDNA Reverse Transcription Kit, and thus expressed TCRB transcripts were sequenced. The source is immuneACCESS, and TCRdb retained only in-frame sequences with V and J called. Part of the clones is not carried over; for the studies checked, unresolved V genes explain less than half of this, and the remainder is unexplained. The sample contains about 15,000 clones, approximately 40% of them found a single time. About 0.5% of the sample is taken by the ten largest. The sequencing sample was made of stem cell memory CD4+ T cells from blood. The label giving this sample's cell subset or site can be read as: stem cell-like memory CD4+ T cells. These receptors all stem from a woman aged 35 to 49 in good health.

The chain combines TRBV5-6 with TRBJ2-5, with 7 bases identical to TRBD2. CDR1 is SGHDT, CDR2 YYEEEE, per germline. J was trimmed by 4 bases and V by 2 bases; bases with no gene match: 5. The CDR3 is made up of 14 amino acids. CDR3 amino acids: CASSLWGGLETQYF. CDR3 DNA sequence: TGTGCCAGCAGCTTATGGGGGGGTTTAGAGACCCAGTACTTC.

The chain has TRBV5-5 and TRBJ2-3, with TRBD1 matching over 9 bases. CDR1 is SGHKS and CDR2 is YYEKEE in the germline V gene (reference sequence). This CDR3 is 15 amino acids long. V gave up 4 bases and J gave up 0 bases; unmatched junction bases: 3. The DNA of the CDR3 is TGTGCCAGCAGCCGGGACAGGGCTAGCACAGATACGCAGTATTTT. Its protein is CASSRDRASTDTQYF.

This clone was observed a few times. This chain links TRBV2 with TRBJ2-4; 12 bases match TRBD2. CDR3 length: 18 amino acids. V shed 6 bases, J shed 1 base, and the junction held 10 bases outside the gene matches. Germline CDR1 SNHLY, CDR2 FYNNEI. CDR3 nucleotides: TGTGCCAGCAGCGCCGGGACTAGCGGGTATCTGGCCAAAAACATTCAGTACTTC. Amino acids: CASSAGTSGYLAKNIQYF. The whole variable domain, remainder taken from reference TRBV2 and TRBJ2-4, is EPEVTQTPSHQVTQMGQEVILRCVPISNHLYFYWYRQILGQKVEFLVSFYNNEISEKSEIFDDQFSVERPDGSNFTLKIRSTKLEDSAMYFCASSAGTSGYLAKNIQYFGAGTRLSVL.

The DNA for the CDR3 is TGTGCCAGCAGCAAGACAGGGGCGAACACCGGGGAGCTGTTTTTT. Protein sequence: CASSKTGANTGELFF. V and J are TRBV7-9 and TRBJ2-2; TRBD1 matches at 8 bases. J was trimmed by 0 bases and V by 5 bases; bases with no gene match: 2. The CDR3 runs 15 residues. CDR1 is SEHNR and CDR2 is FQNEAQ in the germline V gene (reference sequence).

The rearrangement uses TRBV7-8 and TRBJ2-5, with D possibly TRBD2 on 6 matching bases. This CDR3 has 13 residues. Germline-derived CDR1 and CDR2 are SGHVS and FQNEAQ. V lost 5 bases to trimming and J lost 2 bases, with 9 bases between them. The CDR3 loop is CASSGGNQETQYF. CDR3 DNA: TGTGCCAGCAGCGGGGGGAATCAAGAGACCCAGTACTTC.

Concerning this clone itself: The germline gene is not matched at one end of the junction; a read error may be the cause. The chain employs TRBV6-5 and TRBJ2-3; 9 bases agree with TRBD2. Germline CDR1 is MNHEY and CDR2 is SVGAGI. The CDR3 sequence is 15 residues long. CDR3 sequence (DNA): TGTGTCAGCAGTTACAGGGGACTAGCTCCAGATACGCAGTATTTT. This translates into CVSSYRGLAPDTQYF.

V usage is TRBV6-1 and J usage is TRBJ1-4; tentative D call: TRBD1 (5 bases). CDR1 and CDR2 (germline): MNHNS, SASEGT. This CDR3 region has 14 residues. The V end was cut by 8 bases, the J end by 0 bases, with 10 bases between. In nucleotides, the CDR3 is TGTGCCAGCGGCGACAGTGCAACTAATGAAAAACTGTTTTTT. It codes for CASGDSATNEKLFF.

J is TRBJ1-1 and V is TRBV13; D is uncertain. Germline CDR1 reads PRHDT; CDR2 reads FYEKMQ (reference sequence). V was trimmed by 0 bases and J by 7 bases, leaving 9 bases between them. The CDR3 runs 13 residues. The DNA of the CDR3 is TGTGCCAGCAGCTTAGGCCGCGGGATTGAAGCTTTCTTT. This translates into CASSLGRGIEAFF.

This clone has a handful of counts. The chain employs TRBV18 and TRBJ1-1; 7 bases fit TRBD1. CDR3 length: 15 amino acids. CDR1 and CDR2 (germline): KGHSH, LQKENI. J was trimmed by 1 base and V by 5 bases; bases with no gene match: 7. DNA for the CDR3: TGTGCCAGCTCAACGACAGGGACGGAGAACACTGAAGCTTTCTTT. Residues: CASSTTGTENTEAFF. The complete variable domain, with remaining parts taken from reference TRBV18 and TRBJ1-1, reads NAGVMQNPRHLVRRRGQEARLRCSPMKGHSHVYWYRQLPEEGLKFMVYLQKENIIDESGMPKERFSAEFPKEGPSILRIQQVVRGDSAAYFCASSTTGTENTEAFFGQGTRLTVV.